This paragraph covers one T cell receptor (beta chain) sequence. The iRepertoire multiplex PCR system with TCR subtype-specific primers built both bulk and single-cell libraries. TCRdb re-called the multiplex PCR reads; one entry per CDR3 protein, DNA not given. Seen in this sample are approximately 9,600 distinct CDR3 sequences; the ten most common clones hold about 20%. The CDR3 runs to 17 residues. The germline gives CDR1 DFQATT, CDR2 SNEGSKA (reference sequence). This record comes from a study of T cells in severe cutaneous drug reactions. Sequenced patients had Stevens-Johnson syndrome or toxic epidermal necrolysis caused by carbamazepine.

This chain connects TRBV20-1 to TRBJ2-1; TCRdb reports TRBD2, a call that lacks DNA to check it against. Specimen: cells from a skin blister. This clonotype originated in a human donor with Stevens-Johnson syndrome, a severe cutaneous drug reaction. This chain's CDR3 is CSARSRKAGGGYNEQFF.